This T cell receptor (beta chain) appears in the sequencing data of a study of memory CD4+ T cells and cytomegalovirus serostatus. On the study more broadly: This sample comes from healthy Belgian adults, roughly nine CMV seropositive, approximately 22 seronegative. Whole-study results and caveats: The CMV-associated TCR signature appears largely within the CD4+ memory repertoire. CMV serostatus prediction reached median AUC approximately 0.95, or 0.91 with US-trained model.

The sort gate was single viable CD3+CD4+CD8-CD45RO+ cells for memory CD4+ T cells. Serum IgG to CMV pp150, pp28, p38 and p52 defined serostatus. Germline loops: CDR1 SEHNR, CDR2 FQNEAQ (reference sequence). CDR3 length: 17 residues. V lost 2 bases, J lost 1 base, and 8 bases stayed unmatched. Libraries were prepared by immunoSEQ multiplex PCR; TCRdb keeps only in-frame clonotypes and omits some of them. The data hold some 40,000 clones, with approximately 79% observed a single time. Details on this clone: Its antigen is currently unknown.

The V gene is TRBV7-9, the J gene TRBJ2-1, with 7 nucleotides matching TRBD1. Material for sequencing was memory CD4+ T cells from blood. The sequence was obtained from an adult in good health and CMV-seropositive. Here the CDR3 reads CASSLKERGLSYNEQFF. The CDR3 nucleotides read TGTGCCAGCAGCTTAAAGGAAAGGGGGCTGTCCTACAATGAGCAGTTCTTC.